This entry is about one TCR beta chain. Trimming pared 5 bases from V and 4 bases from J, leaving 17 bases between. CDR3 size: 15 residues. CDR1 LGHDT and CDR2 YNNKEL come from the germline V gene (reference sequence). The data originate from a study of blood T cell repertoires in COVID-19. Background on the study: Specimens from acute and convalescent COVID-19 originated in the United States, Italy and Spain. The cDNA or gDNA used as material had been derived from T cells, B-cell-depleted T cells, or PBMCs.

Per the original data handling: The authors estimated nucleated cell counts from reference gene primer amplification. Clones were read by immunoSEQ multiplex PCR, and TCRdb kept only the in-frame ones, dropping some. The V and J calls and clone size come from that table; D and trimming were worked out from the DNA. The repertoire has over 200,000 clones, less than 90% of them found once; the top ten carry 1.5% to 2%. The TCR comes from a man aged 40-50 years with active or convalescent COVID-19. The J gene is TRBJ1-2, the V gene TRBV3-1 (or the pseudogene TRBV3-2), with D possibly being TRBD1 (6 bases). Sample: peripheral blood. In nucleotides, the CDR3 is TGTGCCAGCAGCATGGAATTTTCAGGGGTCTATGGCTACACCTTC. Encoded protein: CASSMEFSGVYGYTF.